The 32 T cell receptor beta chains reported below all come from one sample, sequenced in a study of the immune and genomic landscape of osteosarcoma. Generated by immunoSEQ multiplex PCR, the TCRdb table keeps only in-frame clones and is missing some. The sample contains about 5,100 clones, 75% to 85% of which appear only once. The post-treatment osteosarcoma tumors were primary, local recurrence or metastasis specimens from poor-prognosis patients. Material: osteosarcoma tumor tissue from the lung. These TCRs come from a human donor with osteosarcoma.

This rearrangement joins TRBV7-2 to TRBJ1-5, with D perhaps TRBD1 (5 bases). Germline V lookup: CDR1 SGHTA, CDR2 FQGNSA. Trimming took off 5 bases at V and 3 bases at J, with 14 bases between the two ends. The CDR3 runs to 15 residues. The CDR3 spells CASSPGGGTNQPQHF. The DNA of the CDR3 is TGTGCCAGCAGCCCGGGCGGGGGGACCAATCAGCCCCAGCATTTT.

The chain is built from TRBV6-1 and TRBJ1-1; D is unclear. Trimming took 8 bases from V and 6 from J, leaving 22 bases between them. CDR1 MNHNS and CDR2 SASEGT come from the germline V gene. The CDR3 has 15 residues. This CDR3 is CASGWAPSYGAEAFF. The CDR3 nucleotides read TGTGCCAGCGGATGGGCCCCCTCCTATGGGGCTGAAGCTTTCTTT.

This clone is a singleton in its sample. DNA of the CDR3: TGCGCCAGCAGACCCCCGGGACGAGTGAACACTGAAGCTTTCTTT. It specifies CASRPPGRVNTEAFF. The chain recombines TRBV4-1 with TRBJ1-1, with TRBD1 as a possible D gene (5 bases). V lost 6 bases and J 0 bases, leaving 14 bases between the germline ends. This CDR3 spans 15 amino acids. Germline V gene sequence: CDR1 MGHRA, CDR2 YSYEKL.

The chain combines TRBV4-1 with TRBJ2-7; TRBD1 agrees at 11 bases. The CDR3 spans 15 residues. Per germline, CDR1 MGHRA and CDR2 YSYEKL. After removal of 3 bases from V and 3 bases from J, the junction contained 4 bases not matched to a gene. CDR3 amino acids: CASSQAGTGGYEQYF. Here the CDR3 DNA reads TGCGCCAGCAGCCAGGCCGGGACAGGGGGCTACGAGCAGTACTTC.

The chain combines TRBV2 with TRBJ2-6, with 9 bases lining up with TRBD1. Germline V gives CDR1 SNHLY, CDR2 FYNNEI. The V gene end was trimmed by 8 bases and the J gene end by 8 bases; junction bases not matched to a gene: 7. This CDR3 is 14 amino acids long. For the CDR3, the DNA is TGTGCCAGCGGGGGACAGGGAGGAACCAACGTCCTGACTTTC. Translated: CASGGQGGTNVLTF.

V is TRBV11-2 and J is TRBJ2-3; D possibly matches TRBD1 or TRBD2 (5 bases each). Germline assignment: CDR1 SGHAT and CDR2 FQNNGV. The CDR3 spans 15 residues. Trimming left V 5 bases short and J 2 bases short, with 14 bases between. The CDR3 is CASSTGTVNTDTQYF. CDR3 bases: TGTGCCAGCAGCACCGGGACGGTCAACACAGATACGCAGTATTTT.

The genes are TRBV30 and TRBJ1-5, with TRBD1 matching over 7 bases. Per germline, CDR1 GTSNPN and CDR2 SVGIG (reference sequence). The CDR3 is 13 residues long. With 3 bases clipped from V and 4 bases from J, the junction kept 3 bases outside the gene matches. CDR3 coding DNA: TGTGCCTGGAGGGGACAGCCAAATCAGCCCCAGCATTTT. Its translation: CAWRGQPNQPQHF.

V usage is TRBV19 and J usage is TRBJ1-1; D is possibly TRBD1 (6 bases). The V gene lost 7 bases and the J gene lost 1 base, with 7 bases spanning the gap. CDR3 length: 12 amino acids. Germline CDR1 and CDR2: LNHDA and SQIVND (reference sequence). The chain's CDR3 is CASKGGNTEAFF. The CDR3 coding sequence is TGTGCCAGTAAAGGGGGGAACACTGAAGCTTTCTTT.

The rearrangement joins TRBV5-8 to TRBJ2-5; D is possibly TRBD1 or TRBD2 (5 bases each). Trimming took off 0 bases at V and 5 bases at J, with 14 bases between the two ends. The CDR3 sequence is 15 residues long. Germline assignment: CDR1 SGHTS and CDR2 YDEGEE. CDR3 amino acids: CASSLETSWGETQYF. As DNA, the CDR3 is TGTGCCAGCAGCTTGGAAACCTCGTGGGGGGAGACCCAGTACTTC.

This CDR3 reads CAIRTGTGDYEQYF. As DNA, the CDR3 is TGTGCCATCAGAACCGGGACAGGGGACTACGAGCAGTACTTC. The rearrangement uses TRBV10-3 and TRBJ2-7; 10 bases are shared with TRBD1. The CDR3 sequence is 14 residues long. The trim removed 6 bases at V and 3 bases at J, leaving 5 bases unmatched. CDR1 is ENHRY and CDR2 is SYGVKD in the germline V gene.

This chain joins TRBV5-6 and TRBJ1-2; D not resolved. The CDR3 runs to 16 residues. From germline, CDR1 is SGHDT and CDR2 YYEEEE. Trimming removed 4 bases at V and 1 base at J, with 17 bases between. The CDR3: CASSPTFGPVNYGYTF. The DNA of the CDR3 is TGTGCCAGCAGCCCGACGTTTGGCCCCGTTAACTATGGCTACACCTTC. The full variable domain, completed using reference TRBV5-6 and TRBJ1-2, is DAGVTQSPTHLIKTRGQQVTLRCSPKSGHDTVSWYQQALGQGPQFIFQYYEEEERQRGNFPDRFSGHQFPNYSSELNVNALLLGDSALYLCASSPTFGPVNYGYTFGSGTRLTVV.

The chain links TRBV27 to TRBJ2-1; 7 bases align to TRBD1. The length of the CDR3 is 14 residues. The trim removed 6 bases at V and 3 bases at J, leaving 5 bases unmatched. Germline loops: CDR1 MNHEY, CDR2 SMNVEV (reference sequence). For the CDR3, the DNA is TGTGCCAGCAGGCGGACAGGCGGCTACAATGAGCAGTTCTTC. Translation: CASRRTGGYNEQFF.

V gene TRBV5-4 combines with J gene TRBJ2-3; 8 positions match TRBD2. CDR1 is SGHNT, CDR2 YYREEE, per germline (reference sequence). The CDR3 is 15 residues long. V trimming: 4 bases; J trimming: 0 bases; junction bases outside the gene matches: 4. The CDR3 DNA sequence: TGTGCCAGCAGCCGCGGGGGGCCTAGCACAGATACGCAGTATTTT. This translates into CASSRGGPSTDTQYF.

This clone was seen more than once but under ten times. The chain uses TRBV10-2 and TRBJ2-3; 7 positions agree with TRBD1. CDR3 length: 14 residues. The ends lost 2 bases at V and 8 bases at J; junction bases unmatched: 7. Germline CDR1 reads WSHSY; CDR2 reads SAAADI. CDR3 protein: CASSETTGQGTQYF. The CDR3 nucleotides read TGCGCCAGCAGTGAGACGACAGGGCAGGGTACGCAGTATTTT.

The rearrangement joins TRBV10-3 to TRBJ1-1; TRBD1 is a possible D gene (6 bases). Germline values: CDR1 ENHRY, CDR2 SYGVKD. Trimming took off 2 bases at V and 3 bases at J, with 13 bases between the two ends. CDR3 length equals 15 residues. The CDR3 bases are TGTGCCATCAGTGAGAAGGGGGGGGGATACACTGAAGCTTTCTTT. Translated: CAISEKGGGYTEAFF.

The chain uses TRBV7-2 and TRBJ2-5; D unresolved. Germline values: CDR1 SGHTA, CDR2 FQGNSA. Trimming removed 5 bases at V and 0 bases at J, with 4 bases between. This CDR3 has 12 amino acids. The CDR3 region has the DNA TGTGCCAGCAGCCGATACCAAGAGACCCAGTACTTC. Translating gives CASSRYQETQYF.

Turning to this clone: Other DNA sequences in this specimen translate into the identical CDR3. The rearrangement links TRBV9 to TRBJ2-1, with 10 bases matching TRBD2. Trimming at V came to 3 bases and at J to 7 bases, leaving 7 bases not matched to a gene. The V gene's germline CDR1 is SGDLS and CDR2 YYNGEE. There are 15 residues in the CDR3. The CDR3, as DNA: TGTGCCAGCAGCGCGGGACTAGCGCTAGGAAATGAGCAGTTCTTC. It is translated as CASSAGLALGNEQFF.

The CDR3 sequence is CAISESGDNEQFF. In DNA, the CDR3 is TGTGCCATCAGTGAGTCGGGGGACAATGAGCAGTTCTTC. The V call is TRBV10-3, the J call TRBJ2-1; D tentatively reads TRBD1 or TRBD2 (5 bases each). There are 13 residues in the CDR3. Trimming cost V 0 bases and J 5 bases, with 5 bases left between them. Germline loops: CDR1 ENHRY, CDR2 SYGVKD.

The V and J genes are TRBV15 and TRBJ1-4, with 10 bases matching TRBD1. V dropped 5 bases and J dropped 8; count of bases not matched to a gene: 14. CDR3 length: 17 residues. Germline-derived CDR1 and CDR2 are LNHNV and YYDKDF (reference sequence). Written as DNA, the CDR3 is TGTGCCACCAGCCCACGGGGACCGGGACAGGGGAGAGAAAAACTGTTTTTT. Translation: CATSPRGPGQGREKLFF. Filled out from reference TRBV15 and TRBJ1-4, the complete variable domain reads DAMVIQNPRYQVTQFGKPVTLSCSQTLNHNVMYWYQQKSSQAPKLLFHYYDKDFNNEADTPDNFQSRRPNTSFCFLDIRSPGLGDTAMYLCATSPRGPGQGREKLFFGSGTQLSVL.

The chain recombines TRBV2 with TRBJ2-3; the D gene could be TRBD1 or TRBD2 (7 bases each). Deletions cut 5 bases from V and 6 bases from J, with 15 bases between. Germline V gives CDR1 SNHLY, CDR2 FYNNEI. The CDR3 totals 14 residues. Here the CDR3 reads CASSLRGGGDTQYF. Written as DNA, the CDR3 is TGTGCCAGCAGTCTCAGGGGGGGAGGTGATACGCAGTATTTT.

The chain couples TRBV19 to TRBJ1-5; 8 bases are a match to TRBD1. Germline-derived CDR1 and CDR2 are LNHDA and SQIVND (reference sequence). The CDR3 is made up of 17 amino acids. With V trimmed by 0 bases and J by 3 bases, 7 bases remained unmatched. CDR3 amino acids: CASSIDRGREFNQPQHF. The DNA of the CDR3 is TGTGCCAGTAGTATAGACAGGGGGCGCGAATTCAATCAGCCCCAGCATTTT.

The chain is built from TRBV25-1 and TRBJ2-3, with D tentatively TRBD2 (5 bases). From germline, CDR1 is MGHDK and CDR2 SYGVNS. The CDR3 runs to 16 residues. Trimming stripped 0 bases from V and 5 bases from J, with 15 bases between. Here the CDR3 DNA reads TGTGCCAGCAGTGAATACGGCAGGTGGGAGCTAGATACGCAGTATTTT. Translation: CASSEYGRWELDTQYF.

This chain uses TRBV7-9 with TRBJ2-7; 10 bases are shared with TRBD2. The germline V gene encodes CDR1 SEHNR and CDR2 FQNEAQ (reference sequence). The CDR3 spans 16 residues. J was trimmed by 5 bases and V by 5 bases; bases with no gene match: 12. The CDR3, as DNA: TGTGCCAGCAGCCCACCACCTAGCGGGAGCGGCCACGAGCAGTACTTC. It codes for CASSPPPSGSGHEQYF.

CDR3 coding DNA: TGTGCCAGCAGCCATAACCGCGGCCAGTACTTC. This gives the protein CASSHNRGQYF. V and J are TRBV5-5 and TRBJ2-5; D ambiguous. V was pared by 4 bases and J by 10 bases, with 11 bases between. The CDR3 has 11 amino acids. Per the germline V gene, CDR1 is SGHKS and CDR2 is YYEKEE (reference sequence).

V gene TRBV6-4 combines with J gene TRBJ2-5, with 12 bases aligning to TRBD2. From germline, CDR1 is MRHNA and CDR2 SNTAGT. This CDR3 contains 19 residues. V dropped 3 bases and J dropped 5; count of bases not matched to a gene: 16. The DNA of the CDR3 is TGTGCCAGCAGTGATTCCGAGACTAGCGGGAGACCTGTTGGGGAGACCCAGTACTTC. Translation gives CASSDSETSGRPVGETQYF.

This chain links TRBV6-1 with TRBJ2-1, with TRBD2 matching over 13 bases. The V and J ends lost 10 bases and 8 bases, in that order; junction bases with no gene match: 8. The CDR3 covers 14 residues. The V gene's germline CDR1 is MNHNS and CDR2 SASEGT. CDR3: CATGTSGKDHEQFF. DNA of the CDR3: TGTGCCACCGGGACTAGCGGGAAGGATCATGAGCAGTTCTTC.

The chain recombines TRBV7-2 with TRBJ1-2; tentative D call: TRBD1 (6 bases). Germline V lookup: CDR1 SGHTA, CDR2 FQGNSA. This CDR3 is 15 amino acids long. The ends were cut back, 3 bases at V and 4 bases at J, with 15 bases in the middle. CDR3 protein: CASSLAGGGGYGYTF. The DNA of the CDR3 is TGTGCCAGCAGCTTGGCCGGGGGAGGGGGCTATGGCTACACCTTC.

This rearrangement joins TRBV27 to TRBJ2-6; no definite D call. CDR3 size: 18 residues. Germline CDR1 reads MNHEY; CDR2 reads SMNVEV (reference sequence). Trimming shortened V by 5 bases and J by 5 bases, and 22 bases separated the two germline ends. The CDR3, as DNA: TGTGCCAGCAGTGTCGTCCACTGGCTACAAAGTCGGGCCAACGTCCTGACTTTC. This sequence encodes CASSVVHWLQSRANVLTF.

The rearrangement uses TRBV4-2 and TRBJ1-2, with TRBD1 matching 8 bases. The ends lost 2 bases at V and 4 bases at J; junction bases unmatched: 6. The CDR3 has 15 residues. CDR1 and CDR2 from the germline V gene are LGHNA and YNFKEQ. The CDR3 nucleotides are TGTGCCAGCAGCCAAACCGGGACAGGACCCTATGGCTACACCTTC. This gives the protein CASSQTGTGPYGYTF.

This CDR3 is CASRKPGLRAFF. CDR3 bases: TGCGCCAGCAGGAAACCGGGACTTCGAGCTTTCTTT. V gene TRBV5-1 combines with J gene TRBJ1-1, with D possibly TRBD1 on 5 matching bases. V was cut by 5 bases and J by 10 bases, with 15 bases left in between. Germline V gene sequence: CDR1 SGHRS, CDR2 YFSETQ. The CDR3 has 12 residues.

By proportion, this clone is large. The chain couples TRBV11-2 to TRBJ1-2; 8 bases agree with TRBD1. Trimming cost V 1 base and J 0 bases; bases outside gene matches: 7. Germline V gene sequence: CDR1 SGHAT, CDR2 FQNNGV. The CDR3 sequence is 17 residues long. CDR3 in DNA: TGTGCCAGCAGCTTAGTCGGGACAGGCGTTTCTAACTATGGCTACACCTTC. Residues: CASSLVGTGVSNYGYTF.

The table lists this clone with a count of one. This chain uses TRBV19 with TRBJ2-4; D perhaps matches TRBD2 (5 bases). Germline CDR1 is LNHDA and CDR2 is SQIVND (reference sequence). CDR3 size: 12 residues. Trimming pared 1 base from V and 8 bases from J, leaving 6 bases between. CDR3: CASSIARDIQYF. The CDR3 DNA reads TGTGCCAGTAGTATAGCGAGGGACATTCAGTACTTC.